These 24 T cell receptor beta chains share one sample of origin, sequenced in a study of T cell repertoires in cytomegalovirus infection. Their recognized antigens are unknown. One entry per CDR3 protein, called by TCRdb with MiXCR from the reads. The data hold about 920,000 distinct CDR3 sequences, with around 32% observed a single time. The sample in question was cultured CD8+ T cells from PBMCs, obtained from culture after CMV antigen stimulation. The source of these receptors is a human donor in good health (CMV status not recorded). Some clones in this sample may be carry-over from other donors' samples.

The chain recombines TRBV15 with TRBJ2-1; D tentatively reads TRBD1 or TRBD2 (6 bases each). Germline V gene lookup returns CDR1 LNHNV and CDR2 YYDKDF (reference sequence). With 9 bases removed from V and 7 bases from J, the gap between germline ends came to 16 bases. This CDR3 contains 13 residues. The CDR3 loop reads CATGPGGGNEQFF. The CDR3 nucleotides are TGTGCCACAGGACCCGGAGGGGGGAATGAGCAGTTCTTC.

J is TRBJ2-7 and V is TRBV20-1; the match to TRBD2 covers 10 bases. The germline V gene has CDR1 DFQATT and CDR2 SNEGSKA (reference sequence). V lost 5 bases and J lost 5; bases outside the gene matches: 9. The CDR3 extends over 14 amino acids. The CDR3 here is CSAGYSGLAHEQYV. CDR3 DNA: TGCAGTGCTGGTTACTCGGGACTAGCGCACGAGCAGTACGTC.

This sequence joins TRBV20-1 and TRBJ2-1, with 10 nucleotides matching TRBD2. Looked up from germline, CDR1 is DFQATT and CDR2 is SNEGSKA (reference sequence). The CDR3 has 18 residues. J gave up 7 bases and V 0 bases, and 15 bases lay outside the gene matches. In DNA, the CDR3 is TGCAGTGCTAGAGATTGGCGGGCTAGCGGGGGAACGGGGAATGAGCAGTTCTTC. Translated, it gives CSARDWRASGGTGNEQFF.

This clonotype appeared a few times. V is TRBV12-3 or TRBV12-4 and J is TRBJ1-5; D is possibly TRBD1 (6 bases). V was cut by 3 bases and J by 1 base, with 10 bases left in between. The CDR3 covers 15 residues. DNA for the CDR3: TGTGCCAGCAGTTTTTCAGGGGCGAGCAATCAGCCCCAGCATTTT. Protein product: CASSFSGASNQPQHF.

The chain carries TRBV29-1 and TRBJ2-1; no reliable D call. The germline CDR1 and CDR2 sequences are SQVTM and ANQGSEA. CDR3 length: 14 amino acids. V was clipped by 7 bases and J by 3 bases, with 16 bases between them. The CDR3 sequence is CSALTEPHYNEQFF. The CDR3 DNA reads as TGCAGCGCATTGACGGAGCCCCACTACAATGAGCAGTTCTTC.

This clonotype was recorded a few times. The gene calls are TRBV12-3 or TRBV12-4 and TRBJ1-1, with 7 bases lining up with TRBD1. This CDR3 is built from 17 residues. Trimming cost V 3 bases and J 3 bases; bases outside gene matches: 13. DNA for the CDR3: TGTGCCAGCAGTTTCGTGGGAGGGACAGTTTTTGACACTGAAGCTTTCTTT. It codes for CASSFVGGTVFDTEAFF.

This clonotype was seen only a few times. V gene TRBV19 combines with J gene TRBJ2-1; perhaps TRBD1 as D (6 bases). V gave up 4 bases and J gave up 0 bases, with 13 bases separating them. Germline V lookup: CDR1 LNHDA, CDR2 SQIVND (reference sequence). The CDR3 is 16 amino acids. This chain's CDR3 is CASSTDRQSSYNEQFF. CDR3 coding DNA: TGTGCCAGTAGTACGGACAGACAAAGCTCCTACAATGAGCAGTTCTTC.

In this sample, this clonotype turned up a few times. V is TRBV10-1 and J is TRBJ2-2, with a possible D match to TRBD1 (5 bases). Trimming removed 3 bases from V and 2 bases from J, with 13 bases in between. Germline CDR1 is WNHNN and CDR2 is SYGVQD (reference sequence). This CDR3 contains 16 residues. The CDR3 protein is CASSDIVGANTGELFF. The DNA of the CDR3 is TGCGCCAGCAGTGATATTGTAGGGGCTAACACCGGGGAGCTGTTTTTT.

The V call is TRBV15, the J call TRBJ2-7, with TRBD1 matching 8 bases. Germline CDR1 is LNHNV and CDR2 is YYDKDF (reference sequence). The length of the CDR3 is 15 residues. V lost 0 bases and J lost 6; bases outside the gene matches: 7. CDR3 amino acids: CATSRDRGQGSEQYF. Written as DNA, the CDR3 is TGTGCCACCAGCAGAGACCGAGGACAGGGCTCCGAGCAGTACTTC.

The chain uses TRBV7-3 and TRBJ2-7; D is uncertain. Trimming took 5 bases from V and 9 from J, leaving 8 bases between them. Germline V lookup: CDR1 SGHTA, CDR2 FQGTGA. CDR3 length: 10 amino acids. The CDR3, as DNA: TGTGCCAGCAGCCTCGTAATGCAGTACGTC. Translated: CASSLVMQYV.

This clonotype was picked up a small number of times. As DNA, the CDR3 is TGTGCCAGCAGCCAGTTTAAAGGGGCGCCCAATGAGCAGTTCTTC. Encoded protein: CASSQFKGAPNEQFF. The rearrangement uses TRBV14 and TRBJ2-1; D possibly corresponds to TRBD1 (5 bases). CDR3 size: 15 residues. V lost 3 bases to trimming and J lost 6 bases, with 15 bases between them. Germline V gene data show CDR1 as SGHDN and CDR2 as FVKESK.

The V call is TRBV7-8, the J call TRBJ2-3; tentative D call: TRBD2 (6 bases). Looked up from germline, CDR1 is SGHVS and CDR2 is FQNEAQ. Deletions cut 1 base from V and 2 bases from J, with 10 bases between. The CDR3 has 15 amino acids. CDR3 nucleotide sequence: TGTGCCAGCAGCTTAGTAGCGGACCACACAGATACGCAGTATTTT. Translating gives CASSLVADHTDTQYF.

This clonotype was seen a few times. J is TRBJ2-7 and V is TRBV12-3 or TRBV12-4; D tentatively reads TRBD1 or TRBD2 (5 bases each). The ends were cut back, 5 bases at V and 7 bases at J, with 18 bases in the middle. This CDR3 spans 14 amino acids. The CDR3 region is CASSINTGAEEQYF. The CDR3, as DNA: TGTGCCAGCAGTATAAATACAGGAGCGGAGGAGCAGTACTTC.

The sample holds a few counts of this clonotype. V gene TRBV7-9 combines with J gene TRBJ2-3, with TRBD2 matching 8 bases. CDR1 SEHNR and CDR2 FQNEAQ come from the germline V gene (reference sequence). The CDR3 is 16 residues long. This CDR3 reads CVPRQSSGLDTDTQYF. The CDR3 nucleotides read TGTGTCCCACGACAGTCCTCGGGACTAGACACAGATACGCAGTATTTT.

This sequence joins TRBV12-3 or TRBV12-4 and TRBJ2-7; 7 nucleotides align to TRBD1. The trim removed 3 bases at V and 3 bases at J, leaving 14 bases unmatched. This CDR3 has 17 amino acids. The CDR3 DNA is TGTGCCAGCAGTTTCTTCCCCCGCCTGACAGGGTACTACGAGCAGTACTTC. The encoded protein is CASSFFPRLTGYYEQYF.

This clonotype was seen a few times. This chain joins TRBV7-6 and TRBJ2-2; 8 bases line up with TRBD1. Germline V lookup: CDR1 SGHVS, CDR2 FNYEAQ. The CDR3 covers 14 residues. The ends lost 4 bases at V and 4 bases at J; junction bases unmatched: 2. The CDR3 nucleotides are TGTGCCAGCAGCTCGACAGGGGCCACCGGGGAGCTGTTTTTT. This codes for CASSSTGATGELFF.

This clonotype was detected only once. With a much larger clone just one base away, this may be a read error. The V call is TRBV19, the J call TRBJ2-1; a possible D gene is TRBD2 (6 bases). The CDR3 totals 12 residues. The germline V gene has CDR1 LNHDA and CDR2 SQIVND (reference sequence). V lost 4 bases, J lost 10 bases, and 11 bases lay in between. The chain's CDR3 is CASSSPSEEQFF. In nucleotides, the CDR3 is TGTGCCAGTAGTAGCCCTAGCGAGGAGCAGTTCTTC.

This chain joins TRBV7-9 and TRBJ2-7, with a tentative D call TRBD2 (6 bases). The CDR3 spans 12 residues. Germline values: CDR1 SEHNR, CDR2 FQNEAQ (reference sequence). Between the trimmed V and J ends, which lost 5 bases and 5 bases, there was a span of 10 bases. The DNA for the CDR3 is TGTGCCAGCAGCGACCGGGGGAACGAGCAGTACTTC. As protein: CASSDRGNEQYF.

This clonotype has more than one count but fewer than ten. In DNA, the CDR3 is TGTGCCAGCAGTTACGGAGTCCTTCGGGCAGAGCGCACAGATACGCAGTATTTT. Its translation is CASSYGVLRAERTDTQYF. This chain joins TRBV6-2 or TRBV6-3 and TRBJ2-3, with no clear D. The CDR3 runs to 18 residues. With 2 bases removed from V and 1 base from J, the gap between germline ends came to 19 bases. Germline CDR1 is MNHEY and CDR2 is SVGEGT.

This clonotype has a handful of counts. The rearrangement joins TRBV11-1 to TRBJ2-7; D might be TRBD1 (5 bases). Germline CDR1 SGHAT, CDR2 FQDESV (reference sequence). V shed 4 bases and J shed 4 bases, with 17 bases lying between them. The CDR3 sequence is 15 residues long. The CDR3 DNA reads as TGTGCCAGCAGCTCCAACGAGGCAGGACATTACGAGCAGTACTTC. The encoded protein is CASSSNEAGHYEQYF.

This clonotype was counted only a few times. The rearrangement joins TRBV6-6 to TRBJ1-4; weak D call: TRBD1 (6 bases). V was clipped by 2 bases and J by 5 bases, with 12 bases between them. Germline CDR1 is MNHNY and CDR2 is SVGAGI (reference sequence). The CDR3 loop spans 15 amino acids. The CDR3 region is CASSYRGEQNEKLFF. The DNA of the CDR3 is TGTGCCAGCAGTTACAGGGGGGAACAAAATGAAAAACTGTTTTTT.

The rearrangement uses TRBV7-9 and TRBJ2-1; tentatively, D is TRBD1 (5 bases). CDR3 length equals 17 residues. Deletions cut 7 bases from V and 4 bases from J, with 23 bases between. The V gene's germline CDR1 is SEHNR and CDR2 FQNEAQ (reference sequence). The CDR3 sequence: CASTLYINRIGYNEQFF. The DNA for the CDR3 is TGTGCCAGCACCCTGTATATTAACAGGATCGGTTACAATGAGCAGTTCTTC.

Comment on this clonotype: A much larger clone sits a single nucleotide away, making a read error possible. V is TRBV6-5 and J is TRBJ1-2, with TRBD1 identical over 7 bases. Germline values: CDR1 MNHEY, CDR2 SVGAGI. CDR3 length: 14 residues. The CDR3 nucleotides read TGTGTCAGCAGTACACCGGGACAGAGCTATGGCTACACCTTC. Translated, it gives CVSSTPGQSYGYTF.

V gene TRBV6-1 combines with J gene TRBJ2-7, with D possibly called TRBD1 or TRBD2 (5 bases each). V was shortened by 10 bases and J by 4 bases, with 14 bases between the two germline ends. CDR1 and CDR2 from the germline V gene are MNHNS and SASEGT. CDR3 length: 12 amino acids. The CDR3, as DNA: TGTGCCAACCCCGGGGCGACTTACGAGCAGTACGTC. Residues: CANPGATYEQYV.